The 10 T cell receptor beta chains presented below share a single source sample, sequenced in a study of CD8 T cells in Susac syndrome. The RNA input was about 0.5 to 1 ug, and it was reverse transcribed with random hexamers. TCRdb recomputed calls from the immunoSEQ multiplex PCR reads with MiXCR, one row per CDR3 protein. Among approximately 180,000 distinct CDR3 sequences listed, almost 96% were seen once. The sample taken for sequencing was CD4+ T cells from PBMCs. Source of these receptors: a human donor with multiple sclerosis.

V usage is TRBV29-1 and J usage is TRBJ1-2; D is possibly TRBD1 (6 bases). Germline assignment: CDR1 SQVTM and CDR2 ANQGSEA. Trimming removed 6 bases from V and 8 bases from J, with 16 bases in between. The CDR3 runs 12 residues. The CDR3 protein is CSVDRGGQGYTF. CDR3 in DNA: TGCAGCGTGGACAGAGGAGGGCAAGGCTACACCTTC.

The chain links TRBV5-4 to TRBJ2-3, with 12 bases matching TRBD2. CDR3 length equals 16 residues. J lost 1 base, V lost 5 bases, and 5 bases had no gene match. Per germline, CDR1 SGHNT and CDR2 YYREEE (reference sequence). CDR3 in DNA: TGTGCCAGCAGACAGACTAGCGGGGGACGCACAGATACGCAGTATTTT. Its protein is CASRQTSGGRTDTQYF.

In DNA, the CDR3 is TGTGCCAGCAGTGGGGCAGAGAGATCCTACGAGCAGTACTTC. Protein sequence: CASSGAERSYEQYF. The chain carries TRBV9 and TRBJ2-7; D might be TRBD1 (5 bases). The CDR3 covers 14 residues. Trimming left V 5 bases short and J 1 base short, with 13 bases between. The germline CDR1 and CDR2 sequences are SGDLS and YYNGEE.

The genes are TRBV12-3 or TRBV12-4 and TRBJ2-7, with D tentatively TRBD1 (5 bases). This CDR3 comprises 12 residues. Trimming stripped 6 bases from V and 3 bases from J, with 9 bases between. CDR3 sequence (DNA): TGTGCCAGCAGCGGCAGGGTCTACGAGCAGTACTTC. It translates to CASSGRVYEQYF.

The chain carries TRBV6-5 and TRBJ2-4; 11 bases match TRBD2. Germline trimming cut 0 bases from V and 2 bases from J; bases unmatched to any gene: 9. Germline V CDR1 and CDR2: MNHEY, SVGAGI. The CDR3 has 19 residues. CDR3 residues: CASSYSNSGGALSKNIQYF. In DNA form, the CDR3 reads TGTGCCAGCAGTTACTCGAATAGCGGGGGGGCGCTATCCAAAAACATTCAGTACTTC.

V is TRBV5-6 and J is TRBJ2-7, with 12 bases fitting TRBD1. The CDR3 covers 15 residues. V was clipped by 2 bases and J by 2 bases; unmatched bases: 2. Germline loops: CDR1 SGHDT, CDR2 YYEEEE. The CDR3 region is CASSFRDRGPYEQYF. The CDR3 region has the DNA TGTGCCAGCAGCTTCCGGGACAGGGGGCCCTACGAGCAGTACTTC.

The chain carries TRBV7-2 and TRBJ2-3; maybe TRBD2 (6 bases). CDR3 length equals 15 residues. V lost 1 base to trimming and J lost 3 bases, with 11 bases between them. Germline V gene lookup returns CDR1 SGHTA and CDR2 FQGNSA. DNA of the CDR3: TGTGCCAGCAGCTTAGTTGCGGGGATGACAGATACGCAGTATTTT. This codes for CASSLVAGMTDTQYF.

V usage is TRBV28 and J usage is TRBJ2-7, with unresolved D. Germline V lookup: CDR1 MDHEN, CDR2 SYDVKM. Trimming stripped 2 bases from V and 6 bases from J, with 11 bases between. CDR3 size: 13 residues. The CDR3 protein is CASSLPGSAEQYF. The DNA for the CDR3 is TGTGCCAGCAGTTTACCGGGTTCCGCCGAGCAGTACTTC.

The chain is built from TRBV15 and TRBJ1-6, with 7 bases lining up with TRBD1. The CDR3 totals 15 residues. Germline CDR1 is LNHNV and CDR2 is YYDKDF (reference sequence). Losses at the gene ends were 7 bases for V and 10 bases for J; bases not matched to a gene: 13. The CDR3 spells CATTSATGRHSPLHF. The CDR3 bases are TGTGCCACCACCAGCGCGACAGGGAGGCACTCACCCCTCCACTTT.

In its sample, this clonotype was seen once. The CDR3 region has the DNA TGTGCCAGCAGCTTAGTGGGACAGGAGTACTTC. Encoded protein: CASSLVGQEYF. J is TRBJ2-7 and V is TRBV7-9; 8 positions match TRBD1. The CDR3 is 11 residues long. Germline assignment: CDR1 SEHNR and CDR2 FQNEAQ (reference sequence). Trimming cost V 1 base and J 11 bases; bases outside gene matches: 1.